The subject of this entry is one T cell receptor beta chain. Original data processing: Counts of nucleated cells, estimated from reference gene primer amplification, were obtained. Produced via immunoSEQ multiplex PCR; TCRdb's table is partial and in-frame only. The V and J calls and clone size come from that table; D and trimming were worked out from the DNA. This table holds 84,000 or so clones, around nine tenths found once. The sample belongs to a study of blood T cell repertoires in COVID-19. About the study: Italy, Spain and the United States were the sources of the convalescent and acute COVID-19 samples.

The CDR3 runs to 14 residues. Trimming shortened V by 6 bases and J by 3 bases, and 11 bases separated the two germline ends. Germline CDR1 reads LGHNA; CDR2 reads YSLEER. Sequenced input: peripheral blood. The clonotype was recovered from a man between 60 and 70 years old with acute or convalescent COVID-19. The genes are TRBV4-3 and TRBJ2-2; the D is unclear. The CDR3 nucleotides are TGCGCCAGCAGGTCGCAGGCCTACACCGGGGAGCTGTTTTTT. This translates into CASRSQAYTGELFF.